These 20 T cell receptor beta chains share one sample of origin, sequenced in a study of spatial heterogeneity in lung cancer. Broader study findings: The number of expanded tumor alpha and beta chains correlated with mutation number.

TCRdb reanalysed the 5' RACE reads using MiXCR and keeps one entry per CDR3 protein. The table has around 9,800 distinct CDR3 sequences, around 8% seen once. The time point is: sample taken at primary tumor resection. Their antigens are not known. The specimen comprised lung tumor tissue, sampled at surgery. The receptors here all came from a female donor with early-stage non-small cell lung cancer.

This clonotype was recorded many times. V usage is TRBV6-1 and J usage is TRBJ1-1; D uncertain. CDR1 MNHNS and CDR2 SASEGT come from the germline V gene. The CDR3 runs to 13 residues. Trimming removed 7 bases at V and 0 bases at J, with 9 bases between. The CDR3 bases are TGTGCCAGCAACCTAGACCTGAACACTGAAGCTTTCTTT. Its translation is CASNLDLNTEAFF.

V and J are TRBV7-2 and TRBJ2-1; no definite D call. Trimming removed 2 bases from V and 5 bases from J, with 10 bases in between. There are 14 residues in the CDR3. Germline V gene lookup returns CDR1 SGHTA and CDR2 FQGNSA. The CDR3 protein is CASSLSAANNEQFF. The CDR3 DNA reads as TGTGCCAGCAGCTTAAGTGCGGCGAACAATGAGCAGTTCTTC. The variable domain in full, with the rest retrieved from reference TRBV7-2 and TRBJ2-1, is GAGVSQSPSNKVTEKGKDVELRCDPISGHTALYWYRQSLGQGLEFLIYFQGNSAPDKSGLPSDRFSAERTGGSVSTLTIQRTQQEDSAVYLCASSLSAANNEQFFGPGTRLTVL.

The sample holds many counts of this clonotype. This chain's CDR3 is CSARLLGTGSDIDYGYTF. In DNA form, the CDR3 reads TGCAGTGCTAGACTCCTCGGGACAGGGTCCGATATTGACTATGGCTACACCTTC. The rearrangement joins TRBV20-1 to TRBJ1-2, with 9 bases identical to TRBD1. Per germline, CDR1 DFQATT and CDR2 SNEGSKA (reference sequence). CDR3 length: 18 residues. J was trimmed by 3 bases and V by 2 bases; bases with no gene match: 16.

This clonotype showed up many times. The genes are TRBV6-2 or TRBV6-3 and TRBJ1-2, with D uncertain. Per germline, CDR1 MNHEY and CDR2 SVGEGT. Between the trimmed V and J ends, which lost 3 bases and 3 bases, there was a span of 8 bases. CDR3 length: 13 amino acids. Here the CDR3 reads CASSYQPDYGYTF. The CDR3, as DNA: TGTGCCAGCAGTTATCAACCGGACTATGGCTACACCTTC.

This clonotype was recorded at least ten times. V usage is TRBV28 and J usage is TRBJ2-2; no clear D gene. Between the trimmed V and J ends, which lost 8 bases and 2 bases, there was a span of 6 bases. The CDR3 totals 12 residues. Per germline, CDR1 MDHEN and CDR2 SYDVKM. DNA for the CDR3: TGTGCCAGCTTCGACAACACCGGGGAGCTGTTTTTT. Translating it yields CASFDNTGELFF.

By proportion, this clonotype is medium-sized (0.01 to 0.1%). The chain joins TRBV7-8 to TRBJ2-5; D is possibly TRBD1 (6 bases). Trimming stripped 5 bases from V and 5 bases from J, with 21 bases between. CDR1 is SGHVS and CDR2 is FQNEAQ in the germline V gene. This CDR3 has 16 residues. CDR3 in amino acids: CASSLPGQGIRETQYF. As DNA, the CDR3 is TGTGCCAGCAGCCTCCCGGGGCAGGGGATTAGGGAGACCCAGTACTTC.

The sample holds a few counts of this clonotype. The rearrangement uses TRBV14 and TRBJ2-7, with TRBD1 matching 7 bases. The CDR3 runs 15 residues. CDR1 is SGHDN and CDR2 is FVKESK in the germline V gene. Trimming took 4 bases from V and 6 from J; bases not matched to a gene: 12. CDR3 protein: CASSLLTGDFAEQYF. DNA for the CDR3: TGTGCCAGCAGCCTTCTCACAGGGGATTTCGCCGAGCAGTACTTC.

This clonotype has a count of ten or more. The V and J genes are TRBV11-2 and TRBJ1-2; TRBD1 agrees at 8 bases. V was clipped by 5 bases and J by 8 bases; unmatched bases: 16. The CDR3 has 16 residues. CDR1 is SGHAT, CDR2 FQNNGV, per germline. DNA of the CDR3: TGTGCCAGCAGCCACGCGGGACAGGCCCCCTCGGGGGGCTACACCTTC. Protein product: CASSHAGQAPSGGYTF. The variable domain in full, completed from reference TRBV11-2 and TRBJ1-2, reads EAGVAQSPRYKIIEKRQSVAFWCNPISGHATLYWYQQILGQGPKLLIQFQNNGVVDDSQLPKDRFSAERLKGVDSTLKIQPAKLEDSAVYLCASSHAGQAPSGGYTFGSGTRLTVV.

Many counts were recorded for this clonotype. V is TRBV5-1 and J is TRBJ1-2; TRBD1 matches at 12 bases. Germline loops: CDR1 SGHRS, CDR2 YFSETQ. The CDR3 contains 17 residues. Losses at the gene ends were 0 bases for V and 4 bases for J; bases not matched to a gene: 7. The CDR3: CASSLEIWDRGPYGYTF. The CDR3 nucleotides read TGCGCCAGCAGCTTGGAGATATGGGACAGGGGGCCCTATGGCTACACCTTC.

CDR3 in DNA: TGCGCCAGCATCCTCGGGGGGGCTGGTACTGAAGCTTTCTTT. Translating gives CASILGGAGTEAFF. The chain is built from TRBV5-1 and TRBJ1-1; a possible D gene is TRBD1 (6 bases). Germline V gene sequence: CDR1 SGHRS, CDR2 YFSETQ. The CDR3 consists of 14 residues. The V end lost 6 bases, the J end lost 5 bases, and 17 bases lay between the germline ends.

The chain recombines TRBV19 with TRBJ2-1; 7 bases are shared with TRBD1. The trim removed 4 bases at V and 4 bases at J, leaving 7 bases unmatched. Germline assignment: CDR1 LNHDA and CDR2 SQIVND (reference sequence). The CDR3 length is 15 residues. The CDR3 here is CASSKVQGVYNEQFF. CDR3 nucleotides: TGTGCCAGTAGTAAGGTCCAGGGGGTTTACAATGAGCAGTTCTTC.

This clonotype counts as medium-sized (0.01 to 0.1%). The chain recombines TRBV27 with TRBJ2-7, with TRBD1 matching over 8 bases. The CDR3 consists of 14 residues. Germline CDR1 is MNHEY and CDR2 is SMNVEV (reference sequence). J lost 3 bases, V lost 2 bases, and 3 bases had no gene match. The CDR3, as DNA: TGTGCCAGCAGTTTACAGGGGGCCAACTACGAGCAGTACTTC. It specifies CASSLQGANYEQYF.

This clonotype was counted at least ten times. The rearrangement uses TRBV28 and TRBJ2-5; 7 bases are shared with TRBD1. This CDR3 region has 16 residues. Germline loops: CDR1 MDHEN, CDR2 SYDVKM. V shed 7 bases, J shed 5 bases, and the junction held 16 bases outside the gene matches. The CDR3 here is CASTNYRGRPPETQYF. The DNA for the CDR3 is TGTGCCAGCACCAATTACAGGGGCCGGCCCCCCGAGACCCAGTACTTC. The full variable domain, its missing parts supplied by reference TRBV28 and TRBJ2-5, is DVKVTQSSRYLVKRTGEKVFLECVQDMDHENMFWYRQDPGLGLRLIYFSYDVKMKEKGDIPEGYSVSREKKERFSLILESASTNQTSMYLCASTNYRGRPPETQYFGPGTRLLVL.

By frequency in the sample, this clonotype is medium-sized (0.01 to 0.1%). The rearrangement uses TRBV9 and TRBJ2-7, with 7 positions matching TRBD1. V was clipped by 0 bases and J by 2 bases; unmatched bases: 5. Germline CDR1 reads SGDLS; CDR2 reads YYNGEE. The CDR3 covers 15 residues. The CDR3 is CASSVGTGYAYEQYF. For the CDR3, the DNA is TGTGCCAGCAGCGTAGGGACAGGTTATGCCTACGAGCAGTACTTC.

There are many counts of this clonotype. The rearrangement joins TRBV9 to TRBJ2-7, with D perhaps TRBD1 (5 bases). V lost 0 bases to trimming and J lost 7 bases, with 14 bases between them. CDR3 length: 14 amino acids. The germline gives CDR1 SGDLS, CDR2 YYNGEE. The CDR3 protein is CASSVDVGPQEQYF. The CDR3 nucleotides are TGTGCCAGCAGCGTAGATGTGGGGCCGCAAGAGCAGTACTTC.

This clonotype was counted ten times or more. The chain carries TRBV30 and TRBJ1-1; D gene uncertain. V was clipped by 5 bases and J by 1 base, with 5 bases between them. The CDR3 length is 11 residues. Looked up from germline, CDR1 is GTSNPN and CDR2 is SVGIG (reference sequence). The CDR3 DNA sequence: TGTGCCTGGGGACGGAACACTGAAGCTTTCTTT. It encodes CAWGRNTEAFF.

This clonotype was counted ten times or more. This rearrangement joins TRBV7-3 to TRBJ2-2; 8 nucleotides match TRBD1. Looked up from germline, CDR1 is SGHTA and CDR2 is FQGTGA. V gave up 5 bases and J gave up 7 bases; unmatched junction bases: 12. The CDR3 is made up of 16 amino acids. CDR3 DNA: TGTGCCAGCAGCCCCCTCGCGACAGGGGTCAACGGGGAGCTGTTTTTT. Its protein is CASSPLATGVNGELFF.

Many counts were recorded for this clonotype. The rearrangement joins TRBV7-2 to TRBJ1-4; 8 bases are a match to TRBD1. The J segment lost 8 bases and the V segment lost 5 bases, leaving 10 bases of the junction unmatched. CDR1 and CDR2 (germline): SGHTA, FQGNSA. This CDR3 contains 15 residues. DNA for the CDR3: TGTGCCAGCAGCCGAGCCTCCGACAGGGGCGAAAAACTGTTTTTT. Protein: CASSRASDRGEKLFF.

This chain uses TRBV12-3 or TRBV12-4 with TRBJ1-2, with D unresolved. This CDR3 has 15 residues. Trimming pared 4 bases from V and 0 bases from J, leaving 12 bases between. The CDR3 DNA is TGTGCCAGCAGTTCCCGTAGAATTACTAACTATGGCTACACCTTC. This encodes CASSSRRITNYGYTF.

This clonotype was seen at least ten times. CDR3 sequence reads: CAWTYWDRGNYGYTF. DNA of the CDR3: TGTGCCTGGACTTACTGGGACAGGGGTAACTATGGCTACACCTTC. The rearrangement uses TRBV30 and TRBJ1-2; the match to TRBD1 covers 10 bases. Germline V lookup: CDR1 GTSNPN, CDR2 SVGIG (reference sequence). This CDR3 comprises 15 residues. Trimming removed 4 bases from V and 1 base from J; junction bases left unmatched: 6.